This TCR beta chain was captured in a study of blood T cells in healthy people across ages. Comment on this clonotype: Its antigen remains unidentified.

The CDR3 is 14 residues long. The germline V gene has CDR1 PRHDT and CDR2 FYEKMQ (reference sequence). For the second PCR, which ran for roughly 6 to 11 cycles, a sample-barcoded 5' primer and a J-beta primer mix were used. TCRdb passed the 5' RACE reads through MiXCR, listing each CDR3 protein once. The sample contains about 650,000 distinct CDR3 sequences, about 30% of which appear only once. Regarding the study as a whole: With naive T cell percentage, TCR beta diversity showed a strong correlation.

Material for sequencing was blood. The receptor was derived from an elderly woman in good health. This chain connects TRBV13 to TRBJ2-4; possible D gene TRBD2, 5 bases. The DNA matches TRBJ2-5 better at its end, which makes the J call doubtful. In DNA, the CDR3 is TGTGCCAGCAGCCCCCACGGGGAGCTCCGGACCCAGTACTTC. Its protein is CASSPHGELRTQYF.